This T cell receptor (beta chain) is from a study of radiotherapy plus CTLA-4 blockade in lung cancer. The data were produced by immunoSEQ multiplex PCR, yet TCRdb's version contains in-frame clones alone and is incomplete. This table has tens of thousands of clones, 76% appearing once. Trimming shortened V by 2 bases and J by 10 bases, and 14 bases separated the two germline ends. The germline V gene has CDR1 SGHTA and CDR2 FQGNSA. There are 13 residues in the CDR3. This chain joins TRBV7-2 and TRBJ1-1; no clear D gene. This receptor was identified in a human donor with non-small cell lung cancer whose response to radiotherapy plus ipilimumab could not be evaluated. Some clones in this sample may be carry-over from other donors' samples. Sequenced material: peripheral blood, taken from a patient treated with radiotherapy plus ipilimumab. CDR3 DNA: TGTGCCAGCAGCTTAAGCCCCGATACCCGAGCTTTCTTT. Translated, it gives CASSLSPDTRAFF.